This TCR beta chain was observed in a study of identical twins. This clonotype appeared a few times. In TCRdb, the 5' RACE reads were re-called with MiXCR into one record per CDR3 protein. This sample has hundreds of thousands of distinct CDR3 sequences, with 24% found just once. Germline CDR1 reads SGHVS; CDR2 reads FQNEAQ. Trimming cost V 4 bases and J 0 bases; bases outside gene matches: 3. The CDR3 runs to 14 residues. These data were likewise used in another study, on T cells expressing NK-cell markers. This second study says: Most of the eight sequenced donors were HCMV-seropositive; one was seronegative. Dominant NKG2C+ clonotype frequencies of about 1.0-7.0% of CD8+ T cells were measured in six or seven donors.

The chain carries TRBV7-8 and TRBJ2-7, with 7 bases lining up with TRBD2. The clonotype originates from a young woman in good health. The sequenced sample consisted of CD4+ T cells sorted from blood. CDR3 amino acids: CASSSREGSYEQYF. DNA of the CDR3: TGTGCCAGCAGCTCCAGGGAGGGCTCCTACGAGCAGTACTTC. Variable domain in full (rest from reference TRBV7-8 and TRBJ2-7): GAGVSQSPRYKVAKRGQDVALRCDPISGHVSLFWYQQALGQGPEFLTYFQNEAQLDKSGLPSDRFFAERPEGSVSTLKIQRTQQEDSAVYLCASSSREGSYEQYFGPGTRLTVT.